Below, 29 T cell receptor beta chains from the same sample are listed, as sequenced in a study of human T cells and chemical hapten exposure. The sample's time point: patch test 1, 2 weeks after DPC sensitization. Treatment of the sample: therapeutic diphenylcyclopropenone sensitization with weekly scalp DPC. MiXCR, run by TCRdb on the RACE reads, gives a single entry per CDR3 protein. This table holds 150,000 to 200,000 distinct CDR3 sequences, 13% to 15% found once. Source: whole blood, taken in connection with sensitization to the hapten diphenylcyclopropenone (DPC). The receptors originated from a woman younger than 45 with alopecia areata. Some clones in this sample may be carry-over from other donors' samples.

V and J are TRBV6-5 and TRBJ1-1; D not certain. Trimming cost V 0 bases and J 11 bases, with 16 bases left between them. CDR1 is MNHEY, CDR2 SVGAGI, per germline. This CDR3 spans 14 amino acids. Written as DNA, the CDR3 is TGTGCCAGCAGTTACTCTAGGACCCTGGGAGATGCTTTCTTT. This translates into CASSYSRTLGDAFF.

This sequence joins TRBV7-9 and TRBJ1-1; D not resolved. Trimming took off 3 bases at V and 2 bases at J, with 7 bases between the two ends. The CDR3 has 13 residues. Germline CDR1 SEHNR, CDR2 FQNEAQ (reference sequence). The CDR3 DNA reads as TGTGCCAGCAGCTTCGCGGTTAACACTGAAGCTTTCTTT. It yields the protein CASSFAVNTEAFF.

This clonotype was observed a handful of times. The chain employs TRBV5-1 and TRBJ2-1; D is uncertain. The length of the CDR3 is 14 residues. Germline lookup yields CDR1 SGHRS and CDR2 YFSETQ. V was shortened by 1 base and J by 7 bases, with 12 bases between the two germline ends. CDR3 in DNA: TGCGCCAGCAGCTTGTCGCTGCCCCTGAATGAGCAGTTCTTC. It encodes CASSLSLPLNEQFF.

This clonotype appeared a few times. The J gene is TRBJ1-5, the V gene TRBV2; possible D gene TRBD1, 6 bases. The CDR3 covers 12 residues. Germline V lookup: CDR1 SNHLY, CDR2 FYNNEI. V lost 7 bases to trimming and J lost 7 bases, with 11 bases between them. As DNA, the CDR3 is TGTGCCAGCAAAGGGGACACCCAGCCCCAGCATTTT. Its protein product is CASKGDTQPQHF.

In this sample, this clonotype turned up a few times. The chain uses TRBV20-1 and TRBJ2-7; 11 bases match TRBD1. The CDR3 is 15 amino acids. V dropped 6 bases and J dropped 2; count of bases not matched to a gene: 9. CDR1 and CDR2 (germline): DFQATT, SNEGSKA (reference sequence). CDR3 loop: CSATAGQGGTYEQYF. CDR3 coding DNA: TGCAGTGCAACAGCGGGACAGGGGGGAACCTACGAGCAGTACTTC.

At least ten counts were recorded for this clonotype. V is TRBV14 and J is TRBJ1-6; tentatively, D is TRBD1 (5 bases). The germline gives CDR1 SGHDN, CDR2 FVKESK. V was clipped by 4 bases and J by 9 bases, with 10 bases between them. The CDR3 spans 13 residues. The CDR3 DNA sequence: TGTGCCAGCAGCCCCCGGACAAGTTCACCCCTCCACTTT. Translating it yields CASSPRTSSPLHF.

The chain has TRBV20-1 and TRBJ1-2; D remains unclear. The CDR3 covers 12 residues. Germline V CDR1 and CDR2: DFQATT, SNEGSKA (reference sequence). V shed 3 bases and J shed 2 bases, with 7 bases lying between them. The CDR3 reads CSARVTNYGYTF. CDR3 in DNA: TGCAGTGCTAGGGTCACAAACTATGGCTACACCTTC.

The chain combines TRBV11-3 with TRBJ2-1; the match to TRBD1 covers 12 bases. Germline CDR1 SGHNT, CDR2 YENEEA. Germline trimming cut 6 bases from V and 3 bases from J; bases unmatched to any gene: 9. The CDR3 totals 17 residues. CDR3 sequence (DNA): TGTGCCAGCAGTTACGCCGGGACAGGGGGCTTCTACAATGAGCAGTTCTTC. Its translation is CASSYAGTGGFYNEQFF.

In this sample, this clonotype turned up a few times. V usage is TRBV6-5 and J usage is TRBJ2-3, with TRBD2 matching 14 bases. Per the germline V gene, CDR1 is MNHEY and CDR2 is SVGAGI. The CDR3 has 16 residues. V dropped 6 bases and J dropped 2; count of bases not matched to a gene: 4. CDR3 protein: CASRRTSGGLTDTQYF. In nucleotides, the CDR3 is TGTGCCAGCAGGCGGACTAGCGGGGGGCTCACAGATACGCAGTATTTT.

A few counts support this clonotype. The chain uses TRBV27 and TRBJ2-5, with TRBD2 matching over 11 bases. This CDR3 spans 16 amino acids. The ends lost 4 bases at V and 2 bases at J; junction bases unmatched: 6. Germline CDR1 is MNHEY and CDR2 is SMNVEV (reference sequence). The DNA for the CDR3 is TGTGCCAGCAGTTACTTAGCGGGAGGGCCGCAAGAGACCCAGTACTTC. This codes for CASSYLAGGPQETQYF.

This clonotype was recorded many times. The rearrangement links TRBV12-3 or TRBV12-4 to TRBJ1-2; tentative D call: TRBD1 (5 bases). The CDR3 loop spans 12 amino acids. V lost 6 bases to trimming and J lost 8 bases, with 13 bases between them. Here the CDR3 DNA reads TGTGCCAGCAGGCCCGGAAGGGGCGGCTACACCTTC. Translation gives CASRPGRGGYTF.

This chain links TRBV2 with TRBJ1-1, with D uncertain. V was trimmed by 1 base and J by 3 bases, leaving 9 bases between them. The germline V gene encodes CDR1 SNHLY and CDR2 FYNNEI. The CDR3 is 14 residues long. The DNA for the CDR3 is TGTGCCAGCAGTGAAGTGGCGGCAGACACTGAAGCTTTCTTT. This sequence encodes CASSEVAADTEAFF.

The chain carries TRBV20-1 and TRBJ2-7, with 9 bases lining up with TRBD1. V shed 4 bases and J 1 base; nucleotides not matched to a gene: 11. This CDR3 has 16 amino acids. The germline V gene has CDR1 DFQATT and CDR2 SNEGSKA (reference sequence). CDR3 nucleotide sequence: TGCAGTGCTATCTCGGCCGCGACAGGGGGTTCCTACGAGCAGTACTTC. Encoded protein: CSAISAATGGSYEQYF.

J is TRBJ1-5 and V is TRBV15; 8 bases line up with TRBD1. J was trimmed by 4 bases and V by 3 bases; bases with no gene match: 2. Germline lookup yields CDR1 LNHNV and CDR2 YYDKDF (reference sequence). This CDR3 region has 14 residues. CDR3 in DNA: TGTGCCACCAGCAGCCGACAGGGGAATCAGCCCCAGCATTTT. Amino acid sequence: CATSSRQGNQPQHF.

In this sample, this clonotype turned up many times. The V and J genes are TRBV28 and TRBJ1-1; unclear D gene. Trimming removed 2 bases from V and 3 bases from J, with 10 bases in between. CDR3 size: 14 residues. Germline CDR1 reads MDHEN; CDR2 reads SYDVKM. The CDR3 nucleotides read TGTGCCAGCAGTTTAGGTCAAGCTTACACTGAAGCTTTCTTT. Residues: CASSLGQAYTEAFF. Full variable domain (rest looked up from reference TRBV28 and TRBJ1-1): DVKVTQSSRYLVKRTGEKVFLECVQDMDHENMFWYRQDPGLGLRLIYFSYDVKMKEKGDIPEGYSVSREKKERFSLILESASTNQTSMYLCASSLGQAYTEAFFGQGTRLTVV.

In its sample, this clonotype was seen a few times. The chain couples TRBV20-1 to TRBJ2-5, with 7 bases matching TRBD2. CDR1 is DFQATT and CDR2 is SNEGSKA in the germline V gene (reference sequence). V trimming: 4 bases; J trimming: 1 base; junction bases outside the gene matches: 9. There are 15 residues in the CDR3. CDR3 nucleotide sequence: TGCAGTGCTACGCCGACTAGCAGCATCCAAGAGACCCAGTACTTC. It translates to CSATPTSSIQETQYF.

The rearrangement joins TRBV20-1 to TRBJ2-7; D remains ambiguous. Germline CDR1 reads DFQATT; CDR2 reads SNEGSKA (reference sequence). V was shortened by 1 base and J by 5 bases, with 9 bases between the two germline ends. The CDR3 has 12 residues. CDR3 in amino acids: CSARARWNEQYF. In DNA form, the CDR3 reads TGCAGTGCTAGAGCTCGGTGGAACGAGCAGTACTTC.

J is TRBJ1-2 and V is TRBV29-1; D gene ambiguous. CDR3 length: 14 amino acids. Trimming pared 4 bases from V and 0 bases from J, leaving 12 bases between. In germline, CDR1 is SQVTM, CDR2 ANQGSEA. In DNA form, the CDR3 reads TGCAGCGTTGGAGAGAAATTAGCTAACTATGGCTACACCTTC. It codes for CSVGEKLANYGYTF.

This clonotype was counted a few times. The chain couples TRBV10-3 to TRBJ1-4; D unclear. The V and J ends lost 4 bases and 7 bases respectively, with 10 bases between them. The CDR3 is made up of 13 amino acids. Germline assignment: CDR1 ENHRY and CDR2 SYGVKD. CDR3 amino acids: CAISVGLGEKLFF. CDR3 bases: TGTGCCATCAGTGTTGGCCTGGGTGAAAAACTGTTTTTT.

V and J are TRBV5-1 and TRBJ2-3, with D tentatively TRBD2 (5 bases). Germline CDR1 SGHRS, CDR2 YFSETQ. Trimming cost V 0 bases and J 4 bases, with 9 bases left between them. This CDR3 spans 14 amino acids. The CDR3 here is CASSLELEADTQYF. The CDR3 nucleotides read TGCGCCAGCAGCTTGGAATTGGAGGCAGATACGCAGTATTTT.

For this clonotype: A much larger clone differs from this one at a single base, so this may be a read error. The V gene is TRBV6-2 or TRBV6-3, the J gene TRBJ2-3, with D perhaps TRBD2 (6 bases). This CDR3 region has 13 residues. Germline CDR1 MNHEY, CDR2 SVGEGT. V lost 6 bases to trimming and J lost 0 bases, with 7 bases between them. CDR3: CASRRDSTDTQYF. CDR3 nucleotide sequence: TGTGCCAGCAGGCGGGACAGCACAGATACGCAGTATTTT.

This clonotype occurred a few times. The rearrangement uses TRBV2 and TRBJ1-2; D may be TRBD1 (5 bases). V lost 7 bases to trimming and J lost 0 bases, with 9 bases between them. The CDR3 runs to 13 residues. The germline V gene encodes CDR1 SNHLY and CDR2 FYNNEI. Here the CDR3 reads CASIRATNYGYTF. CDR3 DNA: TGTGCCAGCATCAGGGCAACTAACTATGGCTACACCTTC. The full variable domain, in which reference TRBV2 and TRBJ1-2 provide the parts outside the CDR3, is EPEVTQTPSHQVTQMGQEVILRCVPISNHLYFYWYRQILGQKVEFLVSFYNNEISEKSEIFDDQFSVERPDGSNFTLKIRSTKLEDSAMYFCASIRATNYGYTFGSGTRLTVV.

In its sample, this clonotype was seen a few times. The V gene is TRBV20-1, the J gene TRBJ1-3, with 7 bases aligning to TRBD1. The V segment lost 3 bases and the J segment 2 bases; nucleotides outside the gene matches: 13. This CDR3 spans 17 amino acids. Germline CDR1 and CDR2: DFQATT and SNEGSKA (reference sequence). In DNA, the CDR3 is TGCAGTGCTAGCGGGGACCCAGAGGGGGCGGCTGGAAACACCATATATTTT. It translates to CSASGDPEGAAGNTIYF.

This clonotype was picked up a small number of times. V and J are TRBV20-1 and TRBJ2-2, with TRBD1 identical over 8 bases. Trimming cost V 4 bases and J 4 bases; bases outside gene matches: 8. The CDR3 covers 15 residues. Germline V gene lookup returns CDR1 DFQATT and CDR2 SNEGSKA (reference sequence). CDR3 in amino acids: CSAIHPGGFTGELFF. The CDR3 DNA reads TGCAGTGCTATTCATCCAGGGGGCTTCACCGGGGAGCTGTTTTTT.

The chain joins TRBV27 to TRBJ2-7, with 8 positions matching TRBD1. The CDR3 sequence is 15 residues long. With V trimmed by 6 bases and J by 2 bases, 9 bases remained unmatched. The V gene's germline CDR1 is MNHEY and CDR2 SMNVEV (reference sequence). The CDR3 DNA reads TGTGCCAGCAGACCTGGGACAGGATTTCCCTACGAGCAGTACTTC. Its translation: CASRPGTGFPYEQYF.

V is TRBV11-2 and J is TRBJ2-5; 7 bases fit TRBD2. The CDR3 loop spans 15 amino acids. Germline trimming cut 5 bases from V and 1 base from J; bases unmatched to any gene: 7. Germline CDR1 is SGHAT and CDR2 is FQNNGV. CDR3 DNA sequence: TGTGCCAGCAGCGGGGGAACTAGCGCCCAAGAGACCCAGTACTTC. Translating it yields CASSGGTSAQETQYF.

This clonotype was counted only a few times. This sequence joins TRBV3-1 and TRBJ1-4, with D hard to call. Germline V gene lookup returns CDR1 LGHDT and CDR2 YNNKEL (reference sequence). Trimming removed 2 bases from V and 10 bases from J, with 14 bases in between. The CDR3 is 14 amino acids. The chain's CDR3 is CASSQFRIMPKLFF. The CDR3 nucleotides read TGTGCCAGCAGCCAATTTCGTATAATGCCAAAACTGTTTTTT.

This chain connects TRBV2 to TRBJ1-4; TRBD1 might be the D (5 bases). The CDR3 extends over 13 amino acids. Per the germline V gene, CDR1 is SNHLY and CDR2 is FYNNEI. Trimming removed 9 bases from V and 7 bases from J, with 15 bases in between. The chain's CDR3 is CASLGGGSEKLFF. In DNA form, the CDR3 reads TGTGCCAGTCTCGGGGGAGGTAGTGAAAAACTGTTTTTT.

This clonotype was recorded many times. This chain connects TRBV18 to TRBJ2-5, with TRBD1 matching over 7 bases. Germline V CDR1 and CDR2: KGHSH, LQKENI. CDR3 length: 13 residues. With V trimmed by 0 bases and J by 5 bases, 0 bases remained unmatched. The CDR3 sequence: CASSPPGQETQYF. The CDR3 nucleotides read TGTGCCAGCTCACCACCGGGACAGGAGACCCAGTACTTC.